This T cell receptor beta chain was obtained from a study of blood T cell repertoires in COVID-19. Study background: PBMCs, B-cell-depleted T cells, or T cells provided the cDNA or gDNA that made up the material.

V gave up 1 base and J gave up 4 bases, with 5 bases separating them. Germline V gene lookup returns CDR1 SGHAT and CDR2 FQNNGV. This CDR3 is built from 13 residues. Repertoires were generated with immunoSEQ multiplex PCR, while TCRdb's copy carries only in-frame clones and drops some. The sample lists around 86,000 clones, about nine tenths occurring once. The TCR comes from a woman over 75 with acute or convalescent COVID-19. This chain connects TRBV11-2 to TRBJ1-5; D not certain. Sequencing input: peripheral blood. DNA of the CDR3: TGTGCCAGCAGCTTAGGGAGTAATCAGCCCCAGCATTTT. Its protein product is CASSLGSNQPQHF.